Each of the 13 T cell receptor beta chains below was sequenced from the same sample in a study of blood T cell repertoires in COVID-19. Here immunoSEQ multiplex PCR was the method, and the copy in TCRdb shows in-frame clones only, minus some. The sample lists hundreds of thousands of clones, 82% occurring once. Sequencing was carried out using peripheral blood. These receptors came from a woman aged 80 or over with acute or convalescent COVID-19.

The CDR3 DNA follows: TGTGCCATCAGTGAAGACCCGGGACAGAATGAAAAACTGTTTTTT. It specifies CAISEDPGQNEKLFF. V is TRBV10-3 and J is TRBJ1-4; 7 bases align to TRBD1. This CDR3 spans 15 amino acids. Trimming took 3 bases from V and 5 from J; bases not matched to a gene: 6. The germline CDR1 and CDR2 sequences are ENHRY and SYGVKD.

The V and J genes are TRBV3-1 (or the pseudogene TRBV3-2) and TRBJ2-2; weak D call: TRBD2 (5 bases). The CDR3 totals 16 residues. The germline V and J ends were trimmed by 5 bases and 1 base, with 14 bases remaining between them. Germline V lookup: CDR1 LGHDT, CDR2 YNNKEL (reference sequence). The CDR3 sequence: CASSFWGAKNTGELFF. In DNA, the CDR3 is TGTGCCAGCAGCTTTTGGGGAGCTAAGAACACCGGGGAGCTGTTTTTT.

V and J are TRBV7-8 and TRBJ1-1; maybe TRBD1 (6 bases). This CDR3 is built from 16 residues. Germline V gene data show CDR1 as SGHVS and CDR2 as FQNEAQ. Between the trimmed V and J ends, which lost 5 bases and 4 bases, there was a span of 20 bases. The CDR3 loop is CASSLMGPGASTEAFF. The CDR3 DNA sequence: TGTGCCAGCAGCCTAATGGGGCCAGGGGCGAGCACTGAAGCTTTCTTT. The full variable domain, rest sourced from reference TRBV7-8 and TRBJ1-1, is GAGVSQSPRYKVAKRGQDVALRCDPISGHVSLFWYQQALGQGPEFLTYFQNEAQLDKSGLPSDRFFAERPEGSVSTLKIQRTQQEDSAVYLCASSLMGPGASTEAFFGQGTRLTVV.

The chain employs TRBV3-1 (or the pseudogene TRBV3-2) and TRBJ1-5; D is perhaps TRBD1 (5 bases). V was trimmed by 1 base and J by 6 bases, leaving 7 bases between them. The germline V gene encodes CDR1 LGHDT and CDR2 YNNKEL (reference sequence). The CDR3 loop spans 13 amino acids. CDR3 sequence reads: CASSQGGVQPQHF. CDR3 DNA: TGTGCCAGCAGCCAAGGGGGGGTTCAGCCCCAGCATTTT.

The CDR3 loop reads CASFRCNEKLFF. The CDR3, as DNA: TGTGCCAGCTTTCGGTGTAATGAAAAACTGTTTTTT. This chain links TRBV12-1 with TRBJ1-4. TRBV12-1 is annotated as a pseudogene. CDR3 length: 12 residues.

The V gene is TRBV3-1 (or the pseudogene TRBV3-2), the J gene TRBJ2-3, with 8 nucleotides matching TRBD2. Germline CDR1 is LGHDT and CDR2 is YNNKEL (reference sequence). The CDR3 runs to 16 residues. The J segment lost 1 base and the V segment lost 3 bases, leaving 6 bases of the junction unmatched. The CDR3 reads CASSHRTSLGTDTQYF. CDR3 DNA: TGTGCCAGCAGCCATAGGACTAGCCTCGGCACAGATACGCAGTATTTT.

The chain employs TRBV5-1 and TRBJ1-2; D is perhaps TRBD1 (5 bases). Germline CDR1 reads SGHRS; CDR2 reads YFSETQ. This CDR3 spans 12 amino acids. Trimming cost V 3 bases and J 8 bases, with 11 bases left between them. CDR3: CASSYGQSGYTF. CDR3 DNA sequence: TGCGCCAGCAGCTACGGACAAAGCGGCTACACCTTC.

The chain is built from TRBV5-1 and TRBJ1-4; TRBD1 agrees at 9 bases. CDR1 is SGHRS, CDR2 YFSETQ, per germline. This CDR3 comprises 19 residues. The junction had 12 bases not matched to a gene; V was cut back by 3 bases and J by 0 bases. The CDR3 DNA follows: TGCGCCAGCAGCTCCAAACAGGGACAGGGTTTTTCAACTAATGAAAAACTGTTTTTT. Its protein product is CASSSKQGQGFSTNEKLFF.

The chain recombines TRBV4-2 with TRBJ2-5, with 7 bases aligning to TRBD2. Trimming took 1 base from V and 0 from J; bases not matched to a gene: 8. Per germline, CDR1 LGHNA and CDR2 YNFKEQ. This CDR3 is 17 amino acids long. Here the CDR3 DNA reads TGTGCCAGCAGCCAAGGAACGTCGGGGACTAACCAAGAGACCCAGTACTTC. This codes for CASSQGTSGTNQETQYF.

This chain links TRBV18 with TRBJ1-2, with 7 bases aligning to TRBD1. The CDR3 is 13 residues long. Trimming cost V 4 bases and J 6 bases; bases outside gene matches: 5. Germline-derived CDR1 and CDR2 are KGHSH and LQKENI. The CDR3 DNA reads as TGTGCCAGCTCACTTTCTGGACAGGATGGCTACACCTTC. Residues: CASSLSGQDGYTF.

The chain couples TRBV3-1 (or the pseudogene TRBV3-2) to TRBJ1-4, with D hard to call. The CDR3 totals 15 residues. V was trimmed by 3 bases and J by 0 bases, leaving 8 bases between them. From germline, CDR1 is LGHDT and CDR2 YNNKEL (reference sequence). CDR3 amino acids: CASSHFGSTNEKLFF. As DNA, the CDR3 is TGTGCCAGCAGCCATTTCGGGTCAACTAATGAAAAACTGTTTTTT.

The chain employs TRBV5-1 and TRBJ1-1; tentatively, D is TRBD1 (6 bases). This CDR3 is 15 amino acids long. Trimming stripped 0 bases from V and 3 bases from J, with 12 bases between. Germline CDR1 SGHRS, CDR2 YFSETQ. The DNA of the CDR3 is TGCGCCAGCAGCTTGGGAGACAGGACCGACACTGAAGCTTTCTTT. This translates into CASSLGDRTDTEAFF.

The chain is built from TRBV9 and TRBJ1-2; 7 bases line up with TRBD1. This CDR3 is 14 amino acids long. J gave up 6 bases and V 0 bases, and 5 bases lay outside the gene matches. The germline V gene has CDR1 SGDLS and CDR2 YYNGEE. In nucleotides, the CDR3 is TGTGCCAGCAGCGTAGGGTCAGGGGGAGATGGCTACACCTTC. Protein product: CASSVGSGGDGYTF.